This entry is about one T cell receptor beta chain. V trimming: 2 bases; J trimming: 4 bases; junction bases outside the gene matches: 10. Germline V gives CDR1 DFQATT, CDR2 SNEGSKA (reference sequence). This CDR3 contains 16 residues. The sample comes from a study of spatial heterogeneity in lung cancer. Each CDR3 protein gets one entry after TCRdb re-called the 5' RACE reads with MiXCR. The sample comprises tens of thousands of distinct CDR3 sequences, around 19% of which are singletons, and 21% rests with the top ten. Time point noted: blood at routine non-recurrence follow-up after resection. This chain links TRBV20-1 with TRBJ2-3; 9 positions match TRBD2. The sequence came from a male donor with early-stage non-small cell lung cancer. The starting material was PBMCs, obtained at follow-up. The CDR3: CSARILAGLGADTQYF. Written as DNA, the CDR3 is TGCAGTGCTAGAATCCTAGCGGGGCTCGGGGCAGATACGCAGTATTTT.